The clone carrying this TCR beta chain showed up many times. Researchers made TCR beta libraries by using iRepertoire HTBI primers and running Arm-PCR on CDR3 regions. TCRdb reanalysed the multiplex PCR reads using MiXCR and keeps one entry per CDR3 protein. The sample consists of hundreds of thousands of distinct CDR3 sequences, approximately 13% of them appearing once. Between the trimmed V and J ends, which lost 0 bases and 3 bases, there was a span of 9 bases. The length of the CDR3 is 14 residues. Germline CDR1 and CDR2: SGDLS and YYNGEE. This entry comes from a study of regulatory T cells in long-lasting Graves disease. At the level of the study: Antithyroid drugs had been taken under 3 months by newly diagnosed Graves' patients.

Time point indicated: newly diagnosed GD, antithyroid drugs for less than 3 months. Researchers made the TCR library from RNA that was extracted from PBMCs. The same data also contributed to another study, on T cells in Graves' hyperthyroidism and ophthalmopathy. That source adds: For ophthalmopathy, model prediction preceded onset by a median about 6.2 months.

This receptor was obtained from a man aged 25 to 40 with Graves disease. The source material was peripheral blood mononuclear cells (PBMCs), sampled at new diagnosis, from a patient treated with antithyroid drugs. The gene calls are TRBV9 and TRBJ1-2; D is uncertain. CDR3 nucleotides: TGTGCCAGCAGCGTAGAGAGAGGGTACTATGGCTACACCTTC. It is translated as CASSVERGYYGYTF.